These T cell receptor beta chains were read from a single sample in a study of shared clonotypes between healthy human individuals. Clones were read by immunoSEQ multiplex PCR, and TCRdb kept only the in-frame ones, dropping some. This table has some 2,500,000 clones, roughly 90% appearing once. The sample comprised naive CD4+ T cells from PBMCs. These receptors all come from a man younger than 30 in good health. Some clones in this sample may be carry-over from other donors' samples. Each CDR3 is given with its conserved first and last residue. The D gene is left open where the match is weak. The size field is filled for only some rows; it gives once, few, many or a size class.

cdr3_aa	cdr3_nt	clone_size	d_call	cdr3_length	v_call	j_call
CASSLIAAQNEQFF	TGTGCCAGCAGCTTAATTGCGGCTCAGAATGAGCAGTTCTTC	.	.	14	TRBV7-3	TRBJ2-1
CASSPGLQETQYF	TGTGCCAGCTCACCGGGACTACAAGAGACCCAGTACTTC	.	TRBD2	13	TRBV18	TRBJ2-5
CASSLVGLGTEAFF	TGTGCCAGCAGTTTAGTAGGGCTAGGCACTGAAGCTTTCTTT	.	.	14	TRBV27	TRBJ1-1
CASSPVAGQGYTIYF	TGTGCCAGCTCACCCGTCGCGGGACAGGGTTACACCATATATTTT	.	TRBD1	15	TRBV18	TRBJ1-3
CASSQGRPQDRGDQPQHF	TGCGCCAGCAGCCAAGGTCGACCCCAGGACAGGGGAGATCAGCCCCAGCATTTT	.	TRBD1	18	TRBV4-1	TRBJ1-5
CASSQDGGGGDQPQHF	TGCGCCAGCAGCCAAGATGGAGGAGGAGGGGATCAGCCCCAGCATTTT	.	.	16	TRBV4-1	TRBJ1-5
CSVEGRGNTEAFF	TGCAGCGTTGAAGGCAGGGGGAACACTGAAGCTTTCTTT	.	.	13	TRBV29-1	TRBJ1-1
CASSAPLGGNTIYF	TGTGCCAGCAGCGCTCCATTGGGGGGAAACACCATATATTTT	.	.	14	TRBV11-2	TRBJ1-3
CASSLAGYGYTF	TGTGCCAGCAGCTTGGCCGGCTATGGCTACACCTTC	.	.	12	TRBV5-4	TRBJ1-2
CASSTRGSNEQFF	TGTGCCAGCAGTACTCGGGGCAGCAATGAGCAGTTCTTC	.	.	13	TRBV6-5	TRBJ2-1
CASSPPGLASEQYF	TGTGCCAGCAGCCCTCCGGGACTAGCCTCGGAGCAGTACTTC	.	TRBD2	14	TRBV11-2	TRBJ2-7
CASSGSETQYF	TGCGCCAGCAGCGGGTCTGAGACCCAGTACTTC	.	.	11	TRBV5-1	TRBJ2-5
CASSSGQGGHRGGALFF	TGTGCCAGCAGCTCTGGACAGGGGGGACACCGGGGCGGAGCGCTGTTTTTT	.	TRBD1	17	TRBV11-3	TRBJ2-2
CASSPRRGGMNTEAFF	TGTGCCAGCAGTCCAAGGAGGGGGGGTATGAACACTGAAGCTTTCTTT	.	.	16	TRBV5-4	TRBJ1-1
CASSLVANQETQYF	TGTGCCAGCAGCTTGGTGGCGAACCAAGAGACCCAGTACTTC	.	.	14	TRBV5-5	TRBJ2-5
CASSVGLAGGYEQYF	TGTGCCAGCAGCGTAGGGCTAGCGGGAGGCTACGAGCAGTACTTC	.	TRBD2	15	TRBV9	TRBJ2-7
CASSQSRTGFNSGEQYF	TGCGCCAGCAGTCAATCCCGGACAGGGTTCAATTCGGGGGAGCAGTACTTC	.	TRBD1	17	TRBV23-1	TRBJ2-7
CASSTRAHEQYF	TGTGCCAGCAGTACCCGAGCACACGAGCAGTACTTC	.	.	12	TRBV2	TRBJ2-7
CASSLDEGSYNEQFF	TGCGCCAGCAGCTTGGACGAGGGAAGTTACAATGAGCAGTTCTTC	.	.	15	TRBV5-1	TRBJ2-1
CASSEGLAAYNEQFF	TGTGCCAGCAGTGAAGGTCTAGCGGCGTACAATGAGCAGTTCTTC	.	TRBD2	15	TRBV6-1	TRBJ2-1
CASSLNLRDPLPRGYTF	TGTGCCAGTAGTCTCAACCTCCGGGACCCCCTACCACGCGGCTACACCTTC	.	.	17	TRBV19	TRBJ1-2
CASSPASGSLQTQYF	TGTGCCAGCAGCCCGGCTAGCGGGAGTTTGCAGACCCAGTACTTC	.	TRBD2	15	TRBV9	TRBJ2-5
CASNRQGAFDTEAFF	TGTGCCAGCAACAGACAGGGGGCGTTTGACACTGAAGCTTTCTTT	.	TRBD1	15	TRBV28	TRBJ1-1
CASSLRGPEMGTDTQYF	TGTGCCAGCAGCTTAAGAGGTCCGGAGATGGGCACAGATACGCAGTATTTT	once	.	17	TRBV7-3	TRBJ2-3
CASSPLRDRSTDTQYF	TGTGCCAGCTCACCTCTCCGGGACAGGAGCACAGATACGCAGTATTTT	.	TRBD1	16	TRBV18	TRBJ2-3
CASSPGDLSSQPQHF	TGCGCCAGCAGCCCCGGGGATTTGTCTAGTCAGCCCCAGCATTTT	once	.	15	TRBV5-1	TRBJ1-5
CASSKGETRAYSNQPQHF	TGTGCCAGCAGCAAAGGGGAGACAAGGGCATATAGCAATCAGCCCCAGCATTTT	.	.	18	TRBV21-1	TRBJ1-5
CASSLGTLRGGYGYTF	TGTGCCAGCAGCTTGGGGACACTCAGGGGGGGCTATGGCTACACCTTC	.	TRBD1	16	TRBV4-2	TRBJ1-2
CSARAGFEQYF	TGCAGTGCTAGAGCCGGGTTTGAGCAGTACTTC	once	.	11	TRBV20-1	TRBJ2-7
CASSLQAGYGYTF	TGTGCCAGCAGCTTACAGGCAGGGTATGGCTACACCTTC	.	.	13	TRBV7-9	TRBJ1-2
CASTAQGAPGETQYF	TGTGCCAGCACCGCTCAGGGGGCGCCGGGGGAGACCCAGTACTTC	.	TRBD1	15	TRBV2	TRBJ2-5
CATSNLAGGGKDEQYF	TGTGCCACCAGCAACCTAGCGGGAGGAGGCAAAGACGAGCAGTACTTC	.	TRBD2	16	TRBV15	TRBJ2-7
CASTWGSGQETQYF	TGTGCCAGCACTTGGGGTAGCGGACAAGAGACCCAGTACTTC	.	.	14	TRBV6-1	TRBJ2-5
CASNSGGGNYEQYF	TGCGCCAGCAACTCGGGAGGAGGGAACTACGAGCAGTACTTC	.	TRBD2	14	TRBV5-1	TRBJ2-7
CASSQVTSGSWETQYF	TGTGCCAGCAGCCAAGTCACTAGCGGGAGCTGGGAGACCCAGTACTTC	.	TRBD2	16	TRBV14	TRBJ2-5
CASATLANTQYF	TGTGCCAGCGCCACTCTCGCAAATACGCAGTATTTT	.	.	12	TRBV6-1	TRBJ2-3
CASSQDRTSGRGDTQYF	TGCGCCAGCAGCCAAGATAGGACTAGCGGGAGAGGTGATACGCAGTATTTT	.	TRBD2	17	TRBV4-1	TRBJ2-3
CASSRRTSGGGEQFF	TGTGCCAGCAGCCGGCGGACTAGCGGAGGGGGTGAGCAGTTCTTC	.	TRBD2	15	TRBV13	TRBJ2-1
CASSLGPGYYEQYF	TGTGCCAGTAGTCTTGGACCTGGATATTACGAGCAGTACTTC	.	.	14	TRBV19	TRBJ2-7
CASSSQGAHNEQFF	TGTGCCAGCAGCTCACAAGGGGCGCACAATGAGCAGTTCTTC	.	.	14	TRBV7-3	TRBJ2-1
CASSLARLGADTQYF	TGTGCCAGCAGCTTAGCGCGCTTGGGAGCAGATACGCAGTATTTT	.	.	15	TRBV7-9	TRBJ2-3
CASSPYLTGGLESTGELFF	TGTGCCAGCAGTCCCTATTTGACAGGGGGCCTGGAGTCCACCGGGGAGCTGTTTTTT	.	TRBD1	19	TRBV27	TRBJ2-2
CASSPRVYQETQYF	TGTGCCAGCAGCCCCCGGGTCTACCAAGAGACCCAGTACTTC	.	.	14	TRBV7-2	TRBJ2-5
CASSLWTEGNTIYF	TGCGCCAGCAGCTTATGGACCGAAGGAAACACCATATATTTT	.	.	14	TRBV5-1	TRBJ1-3
CSVELQQETQYF	TGCAGCGTTGAACTACAGCAAGAGACCCAGTACTTC	.	.	12	TRBV29-1	TRBJ2-5
CASSLALRRGDSPLHF	TGTGCCAGCAGCTTAGCGCTCCGGAGGGGTGATTCACCCCTCCACTTT	.	.	16	TRBV7-9	TRBJ1-6
CASSFARGPPAEQYF	TGTGCCAGCAGCTTCGCTAGGGGGCCCCCAGCCGAGCAGTACTTC	.	TRBD1	15	TRBV7-9	TRBJ2-7
CASSLVGTSNQPQHF	TGTGCCAGCAGCTTAGTTGGGACAAGCAATCAGCCCCAGCATTTT	.	.	15	TRBV7-2	TRBJ1-5
CASSLLAGDYNEQFF	TGTGCCAGCTCACTGCTAGCGGGTGACTACAATGAGCAGTTCTTC	few	TRBD2	15	TRBV18	TRBJ2-1
CASSQSWRNTGELFF	TGTGCCAGCAGCCAATCTTGGAGGAACACCGGGGAGCTGTTTTTT	.	.	15	TRBV16	TRBJ2-2
CASSPLARSYEQYF	TGTGCCAGCTCACCACTTGCACGCTCCTACGAGCAGTACTTC	.	.	14	TRBV18	TRBJ2-7
CATSREAAYEQYF	TGTGCCACCAGCAGAGAGGCAGCATACGAGCAGTACTTC	once	.	13	TRBV15	TRBJ2-7
CASSLSAGGLPDTQYF	TGTGCCAGCAGTTTATCCGCGGGAGGGTTACCAGATACGCAGTATTTT	.	TRBD2	16	TRBV28	TRBJ2-3
CSVEGNSQETQYF	TGCAGCGTTGAAGGCAACAGCCAAGAGACCCAGTACTTC	once	.	13	TRBV29-1	TRBJ2-5
CASSARRSAGTRSTDTQYF	TGTGCCAGCAGCGCCCGCCGGTCTGCCGGGACTAGGAGCACAGATACGCAGTATTTT	.	TRBD2	19	TRBV9	TRBJ2-3
CASSLEQGPTGELFF	TGTGCCAGCAGCTTAGAACAGGGACCCACCGGGGAGCTGTTTTTT	.	.	15	TRBV7-9	TRBJ2-2
CASMRGPGTEAFF	TGTGCCAGCATGCGGGGCCCTGGAACTGAAGCTTTCTTT	.	.	13	TRBV7-2	TRBJ1-1
CASSLNGRSTDTQYF	TGTGCCAGCAGCTTAAACGGGCGAAGCACAGATACGCAGTATTTT	once	.	15	TRBV11-2	TRBJ2-3